This T cell receptor beta chain was observed in a study of T cells in Graves' hyperthyroidism and ophthalmopathy. Amplification yielded TCR beta CDR3 regions, with RNA transcripts as the source. Carried out on the TCR CDR3, a first-round RT-PCR used the HTBI primer set. TCRdb called the multiplex PCR reads again in MiXCR, with one record for every CDR3 protein. The profile shows 610,000 or so distinct CDR3 sequences, 35% to 55% of them singletons. In the case of this clonotype: Without the conserved terminal phenylalanine or tryptophan, this CDR3 likely stems from a read error. Because the CDR3's place on the DNA is in doubt, the DNA is left out and the CDR3 is given as listed by TCRdb.

These patients, aged 18 to 65, had recently diagnosed hyperthyroidism lasting under 2 months. Criteria for exclusion of patients were uncontrolled infection, other autoimmune disease, pregnancy or lactation. Diagnostic decisions used clinical symptoms, serum thyroxine and TRAb, thyroid ultrasound and orbital computed tomography. A total of 8 residues make up the CDR3, ends included. This chain connects TRBV12-3 or TRBV12-4 to TRBJ1-1. Sequencing used peripheral blood or thyroid tissue (not recorded which). The sequence derives from a woman between 18 and 30 years old with Graves' hyperthyroidism. The CDR3 protein is CASSLTRR.